The clone carrying this T cell receptor (beta chain) turned up a few times. Its target is not known. The data belong to a study of tumor and adjacent non-tumor tissue in lung cancer. Background on the study: Stage I to III disease affected about nine men and 5 women aged roughly 30 to 80. On average, productive TCRbeta reads reached about 4 million per sample. Notes on the study in general: Compared with tumor, normal lung showed significantly lower TCR diversity.

The template was RNA from unsorted bulk tissue. Between August and November 2014, newly diagnosed, chemotherapy-naive lung cancer patients underwent thoracic surgery in China. TCRbeta libraries were built with three rounds of nested PCR, modified from ARM-PCR. TCRdb reprocessed the multiplex PCR reads via MiXCR and lists one record per CDR3 protein. This sample carries around 74,000 distinct CDR3 sequences, around 70% of them seen once, and the ten largest clones take around 12%. The germline gives CDR1 SGHVS, CDR2 FQNEAQ. CDR3 size: 15 residues. V was trimmed by 5 bases and J by 4 bases, leaving 14 bases between them.

This clonotype originated in a woman in her 70s with non-small cell lung cancer. The specimen was lung tumor tissue. The chain recombines TRBV7-8 with TRBJ2-2; D uncertain. The CDR3 DNA sequence: TGTGCCAGCAGCCCAGGAGCCGCGAGCACCGGGGAGCTGTTTTTT. Amino acids: CASSPGAASTGELFF.